This T cell receptor (beta chain) derives from a study of identical twins. Study observations and caveats: The study found that models underestimated out-of-frame TCR alpha sharing in monozygotic twins. Out-of-frame beta chain sequences displayed weaker excess sharing between twins. Interpretation of the results relied on cross-sectional statistical analysis and not on following the same donors. The abundant beta clonotypes from cord blood had fewer insertions, and memory repertoires had none of this.

Germline CDR1 is DFQATT and CDR2 is SNEGSKA (reference sequence). Trimming took 3 bases from V and 0 from J, leaving 3 bases between them. The CDR3 covers 12 residues. One entry per CDR3 protein, called by TCRdb with MiXCR from the 5' RACE reads. The sample contains some 250,000 distinct CDR3 sequences, approximately 12% of which appear only once. This clonotype was counted many times. Its target is not known. Separately, the same data were catalogued under a study of yellow fever vaccine responses in identical twins.

What was sequenced was memory (CD45RO+) T cells sorted from blood. The receptor was derived from a young woman in good health. This chain uses TRBV20-1 with TRBJ1-5; D is ambiguous. CDR3 sequence (DNA): TGCAGTGCTAGTTATAGCAATCAGCCCCAGCATTTT. It yields the protein CSASYSNQPQHF.